The rows below give T cell receptor beta chains drawn from one sample of a study of beta chain features in type 1 diabetes. The protocol was immunoSEQ multiplex PCR, while the TCRdb copy is restricted to in-frame clones and leaves out a portion. The data contain about 650,000 clones, under 15% of them singletons. The sample comprised naive CD4+ T cells from blood. These TCRs come from a man aged 25-40 years with type 1 diabetes. The CDR3 runs from the conserved cysteine through the conserved F or W. The D gene is left open where the match is weak. Clone size, where shown, is once, few, many, or a class for clones that have expanded.

length	D	size	V	J	DNA	CDR3
15	NA	NA	TRBV7-9	TRBJ1-1	TGTGCCAGCAGCTGGGGCAAAGAGGCGACCACTGAAGCTTTCTTT	CASSWGKEATTEAFF
16	TRBD2	few	TRBV10-3	TRBJ2-3	TGTGCCATCAGAGCCGGGACTAGCGGACCCACAGATACGCAGTATTTT	CAIRAGTSGPTDTQYF
16	NA	few	TRBV14	TRBJ2-7	TGTGCCAGCAGCCAAGTGGCTTACCCCACGGCCCACGAGCAGTACTTC	CASSQVAYPTAHEQYF
15	NA	few	TRBV6-5	TRBJ2-7	TGTGCCAGCAGTTACTCGATAGGGGGGACGTACGAGCAGTACTTC	CASSYSIGGTYEQYF
18	TRBD1	NA	TRBV7-2	TRBJ1-6	TGTGCCAGCAGCTTAGTACCTGGTTCGGCAGGGGGAAATTCACCCCTCCACTTT	CASSLVPGSAGGNSPLHF
13	NA	NA	TRBV5-1	TRBJ2-3	TGCGCCAGCAGCTTGGACACAGCTAATACGCAGTATTTT	CASSLDTANTQYF
16	NA	NA	TRBV18	TRBJ1-1	TGTGCCAGCTCCCCAGGAGAGGGGACCATGAACACTGAAGCTTTCTTT	CASSPGEGTMNTEAFF
14	NA	NA	TRBV15	TRBJ1-2	TGTGCCACCAGCAGAGGGGACCCTCCGGGGGGCTACACCTTC	CATSRGDPPGGYTF
16	NA	few	TRBV10-3	TRBJ2-1	TGTGCCATCAGTGAAAGGGCGGGCGGAGGCTACAATGAGCAGTTCTTC	CAISERAGGGYNEQFF
15	NA	few	TRBV9	TRBJ2-5	TGTGCCAGCAGCGTCGGGACCGATAATCGGGAGACCCAGTACTTC	CASSVGTDNRETQYF
15	NA	NA	TRBV14	TRBJ1-1	TGTGCCAGCAGCCAAGTTTCAGGGGTGAACACTGAAGCTTTCTTT	CASSQVSGVNTEAFF
13	NA	few	TRBV29-1	TRBJ1-1	TGCAGCGTTGCGGCCAGGTTGAACACTGAAGCTTTCTTT	CSVAARLNTEAFF
16	TRBD1	NA	TRBV7-9	TRBJ2-3	TGTGCCAGCAGCTTTGCGGGGACAGGGAGGACAGATACGCAGTATTTT	CASSFAGTGRTDTQYF
13	TRBD1	few	TRBV29-1	TRBJ2-5	TGCAGCGCCCAGACAGGGTTGGAAGAGACCCAGTACTTC	CSAQTGLEETQYF
11	NA	NA	TRBV20-1	TRBJ2-5	TGCCCGGCAGGGGAAAAAGAGACCCAGTACTTC	CPAGEKETQYF
13	NA	NA	TRBV7-2	TRBJ2-7	TGTGCCAGCAGCTTAGCAGCGGGCTACGAGCAGTACTTC	CASSLAAGYEQYF
15	NA	NA	TRBV7-9	TRBJ1-4	TGTGCCAGCAGCGCAGGACTAGGGATTGGTGAAAAACTGTTTTTT	CASSAGLGIGEKLFF
11	TRBD1	NA	TRBV6-6	TRBJ1-6	TGTGCCAGCAAAAATTTGTGGACAGGGTACTTT	CASKNLWTGYF
15	TRBD2	few	TRBV28	TRBJ2-5	TGTGCCAGCGGACCCTGGACTAGCGGCAAAGAGACCCAGTACTTC	CASGPWTSGKETQYF
17	NA	NA	TRBV19	TRBJ1-5	TGTGCCAGTAGTACCCCACATAGGACGGACTTCAATCCGCCCCAGCATTTT	CASSTPHRTDFNPPQHF
11	NA	NA	TRBV19	TRBJ2-7	TGTGCCGCGGGACTGTCAATCAAGCAGTACTTC	CAAGLSIKQYF
12	NA	few	TRBV9	TRBJ1-2	TGTGCCAGCAGAACAGGGTATTATGGCTACACCTTC	CASRTGYYGYTF
13	TRBD1	NA	TRBV7-2	TRBJ1-1	TGTGCCAGCAGCTTAGGACAGGGTACTGAAGCTTTCTTT	CASSLGQGTEAFF
14	TRBD1	NA	TRBV13	TRBJ2-7	TGTGCCAGCAGCTACCGGGACAGGGTCTACGAGCAGTACTTC	CASSYRDRVYEQYF
13	NA	few	TRBV12-5	TRBJ1-1	TGTGCTAGTGGTCAGACACAGAACACTGAAGCTTTCTTT	CASGQTQNTEAFF
14	NA	many	TRBV7-2	TRBJ2-1	TGTGCCAGCAGCGCTCCGGGACTCCCCCGTGAGCAGTTCTTC	CASSAPGLPREQFF